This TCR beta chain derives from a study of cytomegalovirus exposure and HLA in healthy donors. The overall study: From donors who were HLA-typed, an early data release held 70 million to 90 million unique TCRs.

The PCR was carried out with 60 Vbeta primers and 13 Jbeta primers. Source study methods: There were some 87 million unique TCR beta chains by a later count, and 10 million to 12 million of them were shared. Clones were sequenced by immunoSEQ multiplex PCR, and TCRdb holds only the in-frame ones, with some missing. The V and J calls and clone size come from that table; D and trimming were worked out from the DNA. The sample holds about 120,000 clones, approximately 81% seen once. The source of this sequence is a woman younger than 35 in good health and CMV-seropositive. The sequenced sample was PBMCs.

CDR3 in amino acids: CASSPLPRGAFEKLFF. Written as DNA, the CDR3 is TGTGCCAGCAGCCCCCTCCCTCGGGGGGCTTTTGAAAAACTGTTTTTT. The chain joins TRBV7-9 to TRBJ1-4; perhaps TRBD1 as D (6 bases). V dropped 5 bases and J dropped 7 bases, with 20 bases sitting between them. The CDR3 consists of 16 residues. Looked up from germline, CDR1 is SEHNR and CDR2 is FQNEAQ (reference sequence).